Following are 18 T cell receptor beta chains from one sample sequenced in a study of CD8+ T cells in alopecia areata. Peripheral blood samples and lesional scalp punch biopsies were obtained from alopecia areata patients. Reverse transcription of extracted RNA yielded cDNA, which provided the sequencing template. Assay: immunoSEQ multiplex PCR; the TCRdb copy retains only in-frame clones and omits some. The sample lists more than 12,000 clones, 50% to 70% occurring once. The material sequenced was skin, taken at week 0. The receptor source for this set is a human donor with alopecia areata.

The V call is TRBV27, the J call TRBJ2-7; no clear D. This CDR3 is built from 12 residues. CDR1 is MNHEY, CDR2 SMNVEV, per germline (reference sequence). The V end was cut by 8 bases, the J end by 2 bases, with 10 bases between. CDR3 loop: CASGLGPYEQYF. The CDR3 DNA reads as TGTGCCAGCGGCTTAGGGCCCTACGAGCAGTACTTC.

V gene TRBV5-6 combines with J gene TRBJ2-5; a possible D gene is TRBD2 (6 bases). This CDR3 has 15 residues. Germline CDR1 is SGHDT and CDR2 is YYEEEE. V gave up 0 bases and J gave up 5 bases, with 14 bases separating them. The CDR3 region has the DNA TGTGCCAGCAGCTTGGAACTAGTCCGGGGGGAGACCCAGTACTTC. This translates into CASSLELVRGETQYF.

V gene TRBV28 combines with J gene TRBJ2-7; the D is unclear. The CDR3 is made up of 13 amino acids. V was cut by 4 bases and J by 4 bases, with 11 bases left in between. Germline values: CDR1 MDHEN, CDR2 SYDVKM. The DNA of the CDR3 is TGTGCCAGCAGTTCTTTCGGGCTTTACGAGCAGTACTTC. Its protein is CASSSFGLYEQYF.

The V call is TRBV19, the J call TRBJ1-1; tentatively, D is TRBD1 (5 bases). Looked up from germline, CDR1 is LNHDA and CDR2 is SQIVND (reference sequence). This CDR3 is 13 amino acids long. V gave up 8 bases and J gave up 8 bases, with 18 bases separating them. CDR3 in amino acids: CASSIGGTREAFF. The CDR3 DNA reads as TGTGCCAGTTCCATCGGGGGAACCCGGGAAGCTTTCTTT.

Only a few counts were recorded for this clone. This chain connects TRBV15 to TRBJ1-1, with D possibly matching TRBD1 (6 bases). Germline-derived CDR1 and CDR2 are LNHNV and YYDKDF (reference sequence). CDR3 length: 14 residues. With 8 bases removed from V and 11 bases from J, the gap between germline ends came to 24 bases. CDR3 sequence (DNA): TGTGCCACCTCGGGGGGGGCGGGGCCCCTCTCCGCTTTCTTT. Its translation: CATSGGAGPLSAFF.

This clone occurred a few times. This chain links TRBV12-5 with TRBJ2-2; 7 bases line up with TRBD2. V shed 2 bases, J shed 5 bases, and the junction held 8 bases outside the gene matches. CDR1 and CDR2 from the germline V gene are LGHNT and FRNRAP. The CDR3 is made up of 16 amino acids. The CDR3 region has the DNA TGTGCTAGTGGTTTGACGACGGGGGGAGGAACCGGGGAGCTGTTTTTT. As protein: CASGLTTGGGTGELFF.

This clone was recorded a few times. This sequence joins TRBV10-2 and TRBJ1-6, with a weak D call TRBD1 (6 bases). The germline gives CDR1 WSHSY, CDR2 SAAADI. The CDR3 totals 13 residues. Trimming took off 7 bases at V and 15 bases at J, with 19 bases between the two ends. CDR3 bases: TGCGCCAGCATGAAACAGGCCCGGGGACACCTCCACTTT. This encodes CASMKQARGHLHF.

This clone came up a few times. The V gene is TRBV7-2, the J gene TRBJ2-3; D is ambiguous. This CDR3 is 14 amino acids long. From germline, CDR1 is SGHTA and CDR2 FQGNSA. Between the trimmed V and J ends, which lost 1 base and 4 bases, there was a span of 9 bases. Written as DNA, the CDR3 is TGTGCCAGCAGCTTAGGGGTGAGCCCAGATACGCAGTATTTT. Its protein is CASSLGVSPDTQYF.

The chain combines TRBV6-5 with TRBJ2-1, with 7 bases lining up with TRBD1. The length of the CDR3 is 15 residues. Germline trimming cut 5 bases from V and 4 bases from J; bases unmatched to any gene: 8. Germline values: CDR1 MNHEY, CDR2 SVGAGI. CDR3 sequence: CASSNDRDPYNEQFF. The CDR3 DNA reads as TGTGCCAGCAGTAATGACAGGGACCCTTACAATGAGCAGTTCTTC.

The genes are TRBV30 and TRBJ2-6; D not resolved. V was shortened by 5 bases and J by 3 bases, with 8 bases between the two germline ends. The germline gives CDR1 GTSNPN, CDR2 SVGIG (reference sequence). CDR3 size: 13 residues. This CDR3 reads CAWQKLGANVLTF. CDR3 in DNA: TGTGCCTGGCAGAAGCTTGGGGCCAACGTCCTGACTTTC.

The CDR3 DNA reads TGTGCCAGCAGTTTATATGGACAGGGAGGGGAAGGTTCACCCCTCCACTTT. It encodes CASSLYGQGGEGSPLHF. The V and J genes are TRBV27 and TRBJ1-6; 8 bases map to TRBD1. Germline CDR1 MNHEY, CDR2 SMNVEV (reference sequence). V lost 1 base and J lost 9; bases outside the gene matches: 11. The CDR3 runs 17 residues.

Only one count was recorded for this clone. The chain has TRBV5-1 and TRBJ1-1; 9 bases fit TRBD1. Looked up from germline, CDR1 is SGHRS and CDR2 is YFSETQ. J gave up 4 bases and V 0 bases, and 4 bases lay outside the gene matches. This CDR3 spans 15 amino acids. The CDR3 sequence: CASSLATTGGTEAFF. The CDR3 nucleotides read TGCGCCAGCAGCTTGGCAACGACAGGGGGCACTGAAGCTTTCTTT.

This clone was detected only a few times. The genes are TRBV6-5 and TRBJ2-7; 8 nucleotides line up with TRBD1. The germline V gene has CDR1 MNHEY and CDR2 SVGAGI. The junction had 3 bases not matched to a gene; V was cut back by 5 bases and J by 0 bases. The CDR3 consists of 14 residues. DNA of the CDR3: TGTGCCAGCAGTCCCGGGACAGGCTCCTACGAGCAGTACTTC. Its translation: CASSPGTGSYEQYF.

This chain links TRBV27 with TRBJ1-5; D is perhaps TRBD1 (5 bases). V lost 11 bases and J lost 0, with 20 bases in between. This CDR3 has 16 amino acids. Germline CDR1 is MNHEY and CDR2 is SMNVEV (reference sequence). The CDR3 DNA follows: TGTGCCTCTTGGGGCGGCGGAAAGAATAGCAATCAGCCCCAGCATTTT. Protein sequence: CASWGGGKNSNQPQHF.

This clone was seen only a few times. The chain is built from TRBV4-1 and TRBJ2-7; D is possibly TRBD2 (5 bases). Germline values: CDR1 MGHRA, CDR2 YSYEKL. Trimming pared 4 bases from V and 0 bases from J, leaving 7 bases between. The CDR3 runs to 13 residues. The CDR3 loop reads CASSRGISYEQYF. DNA for the CDR3: TGCGCCAGCAGCCGAGGGATCTCCTACGAGCAGTACTTC.

In this sample, this clone turned up a few times. The genes are TRBV30 and TRBJ2-7; perhaps TRBD1 as D (6 bases). The CDR3 sequence is 14 residues long. The germline CDR1 and CDR2 sequences are GTSNPN and SVGIG (reference sequence). Trimming removed 7 bases at V and 1 base at J, with 17 bases between. Written as DNA, the CDR3 is TGTGCCTACCGAACAGGGTCCTTTTCCTACGAGCAGTACTTC. Its translation: CAYRTGSFSYEQYF.

The chain couples TRBV7-9 to TRBJ2-1; TRBD2 matches at 7 bases. CDR3 length: 14 residues. With 1 base clipped from V and 6 bases from J, the junction kept 3 bases outside the gene matches. CDR1 is SEHNR, CDR2 FQNEAQ, per germline (reference sequence). The CDR3 sequence is CASSLGPGGNEQFF. The CDR3 nucleotides are TGTGCCAGCAGCTTAGGTCCGGGGGGCAATGAGCAGTTCTTC.

The V call is TRBV2, the J call TRBJ2-2, with no clear D. CDR3 length: 13 amino acids. Germline V gene sequence: CDR1 SNHLY, CDR2 FYNNEI. Between the trimmed V and J ends, which lost 6 bases and 8 bases, there was a span of 13 bases. CDR3 residues: CASRAVFLGELFF. CDR3 nucleotide sequence: TGTGCCAGCAGAGCCGTGTTTCTGGGGGAGCTGTTTTTT.